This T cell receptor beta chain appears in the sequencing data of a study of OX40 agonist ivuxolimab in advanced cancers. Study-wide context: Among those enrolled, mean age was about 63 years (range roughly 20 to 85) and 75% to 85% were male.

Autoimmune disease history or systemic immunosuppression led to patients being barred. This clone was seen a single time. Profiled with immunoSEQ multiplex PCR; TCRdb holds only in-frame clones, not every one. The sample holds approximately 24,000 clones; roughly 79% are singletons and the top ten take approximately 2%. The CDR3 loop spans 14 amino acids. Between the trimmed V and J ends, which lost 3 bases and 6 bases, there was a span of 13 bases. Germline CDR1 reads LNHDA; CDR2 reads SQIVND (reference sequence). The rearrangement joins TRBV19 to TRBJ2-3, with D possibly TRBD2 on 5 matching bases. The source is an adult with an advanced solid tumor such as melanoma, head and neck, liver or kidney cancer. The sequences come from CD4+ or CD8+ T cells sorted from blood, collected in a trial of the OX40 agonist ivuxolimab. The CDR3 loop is CASSMRVFGDTQYF. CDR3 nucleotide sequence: TGTGCCAGTAGTATGCGGGTCTTCGGGGATACGCAGTATTTT.